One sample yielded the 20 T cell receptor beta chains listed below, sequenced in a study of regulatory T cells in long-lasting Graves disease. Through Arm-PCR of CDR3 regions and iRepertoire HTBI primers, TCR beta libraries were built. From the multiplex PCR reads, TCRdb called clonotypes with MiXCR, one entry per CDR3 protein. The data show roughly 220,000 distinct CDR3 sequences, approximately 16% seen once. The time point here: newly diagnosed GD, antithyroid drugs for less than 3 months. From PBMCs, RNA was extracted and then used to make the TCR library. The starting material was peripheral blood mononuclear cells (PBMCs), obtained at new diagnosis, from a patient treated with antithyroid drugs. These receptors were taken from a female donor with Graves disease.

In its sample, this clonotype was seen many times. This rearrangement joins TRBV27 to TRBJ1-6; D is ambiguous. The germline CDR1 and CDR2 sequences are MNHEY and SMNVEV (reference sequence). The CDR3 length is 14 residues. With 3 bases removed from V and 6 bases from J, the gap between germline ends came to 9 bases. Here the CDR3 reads CASSLRGSNSPLHF. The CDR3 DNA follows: TGTGCCAGCAGTTTGCGGGGTAGTAATTCACCCCTCCACTTT.

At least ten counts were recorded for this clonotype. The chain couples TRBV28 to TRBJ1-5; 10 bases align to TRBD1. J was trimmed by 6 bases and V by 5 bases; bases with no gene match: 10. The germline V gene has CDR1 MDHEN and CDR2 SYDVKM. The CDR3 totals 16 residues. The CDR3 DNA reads TGTGCCAGCAGTCCATCGACAGGGGGCAAGGGTCAGCCCCAGCATTTT. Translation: CASSPSTGGKGQPQHF.

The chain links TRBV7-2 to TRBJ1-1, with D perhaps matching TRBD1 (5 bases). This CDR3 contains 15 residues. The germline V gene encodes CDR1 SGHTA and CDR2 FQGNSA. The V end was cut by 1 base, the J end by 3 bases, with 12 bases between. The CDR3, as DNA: TGTGCCAGCAGCTTAGGGGGCAGGGCGTACACTGAAGCTTTCTTT. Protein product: CASSLGGRAYTEAFF.

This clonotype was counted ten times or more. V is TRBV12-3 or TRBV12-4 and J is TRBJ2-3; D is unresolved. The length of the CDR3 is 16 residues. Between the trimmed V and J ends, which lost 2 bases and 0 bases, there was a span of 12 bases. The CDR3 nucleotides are TGTGCCAGCAGTTTACTAGTAGCAGCTAGCACAGATACGCAGTATTTT. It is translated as CASSLLVAASTDTQYF.

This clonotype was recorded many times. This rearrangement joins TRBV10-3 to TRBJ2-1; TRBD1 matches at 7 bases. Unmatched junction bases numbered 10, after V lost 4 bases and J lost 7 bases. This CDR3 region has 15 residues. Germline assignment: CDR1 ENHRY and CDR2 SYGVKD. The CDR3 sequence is CAISGFEQGKNEQFF. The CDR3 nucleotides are TGTGCCATCAGTGGATTCGAACAGGGGAAGAATGAGCAGTTCTTC.

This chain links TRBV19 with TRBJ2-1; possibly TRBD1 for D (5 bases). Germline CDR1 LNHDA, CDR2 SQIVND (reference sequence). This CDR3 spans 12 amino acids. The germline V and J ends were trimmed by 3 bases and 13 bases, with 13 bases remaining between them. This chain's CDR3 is CASSIGGHNQFF. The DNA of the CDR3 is TGTGCCAGTAGTATCGGCGGACACAACCAGTTCTTC.

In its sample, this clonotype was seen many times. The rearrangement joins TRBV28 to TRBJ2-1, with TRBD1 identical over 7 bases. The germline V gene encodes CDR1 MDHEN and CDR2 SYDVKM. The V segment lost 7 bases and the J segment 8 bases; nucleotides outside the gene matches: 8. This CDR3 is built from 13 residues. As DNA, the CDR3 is TGTGCCAGCATCCCAGGACAGGCCCATGAGCAGTTCTTC. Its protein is CASIPGQAHEQFF.

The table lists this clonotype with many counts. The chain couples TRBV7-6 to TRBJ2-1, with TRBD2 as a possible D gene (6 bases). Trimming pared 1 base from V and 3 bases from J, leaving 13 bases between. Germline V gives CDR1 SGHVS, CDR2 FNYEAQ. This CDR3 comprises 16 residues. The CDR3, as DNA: TGTGCCAGCAGCTTAGGTGTCGGGAGTATCTACAATGAGCAGTTCTTC. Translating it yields CASSLGVGSIYNEQFF.

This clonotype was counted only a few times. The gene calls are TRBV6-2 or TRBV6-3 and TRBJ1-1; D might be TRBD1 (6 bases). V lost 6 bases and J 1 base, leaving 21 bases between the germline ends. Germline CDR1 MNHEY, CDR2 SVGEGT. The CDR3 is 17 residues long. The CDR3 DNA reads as TGTGCCAGCAGCCCGTGGACAGCTGGAAAAGCGAACACTGAAGCTTTCTTT. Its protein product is CASSPWTAGKANTEAFF.

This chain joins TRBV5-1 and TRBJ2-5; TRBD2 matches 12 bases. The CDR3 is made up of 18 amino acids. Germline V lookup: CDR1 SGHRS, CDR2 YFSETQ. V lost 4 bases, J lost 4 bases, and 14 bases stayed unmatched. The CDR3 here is CASSLRLAGALRLETQYF. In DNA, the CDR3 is TGCGCCAGCAGCCTTAGACTAGCGGGAGCTCTACGACTAGAGACCCAGTACTTC.

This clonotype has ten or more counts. DNA for the CDR3: TGTGCCAGCAGCTTAATCCGCACCGGGGAGCTGTTTTTT. It codes for CASSLIRTGELFF. The chain has TRBV11-3 and TRBJ2-2; no clear D. Deletions cut 2 bases from V and 4 bases from J, with 5 bases between. CDR3 size: 13 residues. Germline CDR1 is SGHNT and CDR2 is YENEEA.

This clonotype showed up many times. CDR3 DNA sequence: TGTGCCAGCAGCCAGGGGACTAGCGAGGAGCAGTACTTC. Translating gives CASSQGTSEEQYF. V usage is TRBV5-4 and J usage is TRBJ2-7; 10 bases match TRBD2. The V segment lost 4 bases and the J segment 7 bases; nucleotides outside the gene matches: 5. Germline loops: CDR1 SGHNT, CDR2 YYREEE (reference sequence). The CDR3 loop spans 13 amino acids.

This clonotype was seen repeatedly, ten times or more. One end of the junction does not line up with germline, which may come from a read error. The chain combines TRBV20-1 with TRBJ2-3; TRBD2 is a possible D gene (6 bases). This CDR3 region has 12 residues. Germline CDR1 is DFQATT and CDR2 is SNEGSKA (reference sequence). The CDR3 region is CSTSPSTDTQYF. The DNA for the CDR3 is TGCAGTACTAGCCCTAGCACAGATACGCAGTATTTT.

Written as DNA, the CDR3 is TGTGCCAGCAGTTTAGGGGCTGCCACCGGGGAGCTGTTTTTT. Its protein product is CASSLGAATGELFF. The V gene is TRBV27, the J gene TRBJ2-2; D may be TRBD1 (5 bases). Germline V gene data show CDR1 as MNHEY and CDR2 as SMNVEV (reference sequence). The V and J ends lost 2 bases and 4 bases respectively, with 8 bases between them. This CDR3 is built from 14 residues.

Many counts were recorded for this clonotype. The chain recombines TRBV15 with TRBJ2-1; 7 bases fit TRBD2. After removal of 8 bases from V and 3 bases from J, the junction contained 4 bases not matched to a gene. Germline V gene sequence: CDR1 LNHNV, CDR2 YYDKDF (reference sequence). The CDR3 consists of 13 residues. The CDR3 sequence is CATRGGFYNEQFF. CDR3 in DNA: TGTGCCACCCGCGGGGGATTCTACAATGAGCAGTTCTTC.

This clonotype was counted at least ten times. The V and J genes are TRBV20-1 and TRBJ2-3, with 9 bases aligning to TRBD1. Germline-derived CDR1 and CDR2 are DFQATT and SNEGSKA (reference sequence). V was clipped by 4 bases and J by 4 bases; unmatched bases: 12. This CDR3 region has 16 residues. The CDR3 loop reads CSATITGQGVSDTQYF. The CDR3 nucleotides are TGCAGTGCTACGATTACGGGACAGGGCGTTTCAGATACGCAGTATTTT.

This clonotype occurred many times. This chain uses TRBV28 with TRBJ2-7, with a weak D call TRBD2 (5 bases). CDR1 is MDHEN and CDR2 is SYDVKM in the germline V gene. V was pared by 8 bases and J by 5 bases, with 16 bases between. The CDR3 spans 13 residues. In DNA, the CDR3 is TGTGCCAGCCGGGGTGGACTTGCTGACGAGCAGTACTTC. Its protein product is CASRGGLADEQYF.

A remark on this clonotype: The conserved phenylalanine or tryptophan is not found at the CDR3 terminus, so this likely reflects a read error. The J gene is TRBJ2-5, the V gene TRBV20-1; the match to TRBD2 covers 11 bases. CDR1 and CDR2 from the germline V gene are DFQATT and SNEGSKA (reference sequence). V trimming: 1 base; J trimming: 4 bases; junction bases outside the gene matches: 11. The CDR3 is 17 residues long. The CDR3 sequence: CSARVLAGGLDTETQYV. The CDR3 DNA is TGCAGTGCTAGAGTTTTAGCGGGAGGGTTGGACACAGAGACCCAGTACGTC.

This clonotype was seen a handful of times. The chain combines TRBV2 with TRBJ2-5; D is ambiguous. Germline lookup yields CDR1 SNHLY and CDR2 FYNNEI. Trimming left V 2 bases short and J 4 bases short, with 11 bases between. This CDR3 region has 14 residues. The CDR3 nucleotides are TGTGCCAGCAGTGAACAGACAACCGGAGAGACCCAGTACTTC. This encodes CASSEQTTGETQYF.

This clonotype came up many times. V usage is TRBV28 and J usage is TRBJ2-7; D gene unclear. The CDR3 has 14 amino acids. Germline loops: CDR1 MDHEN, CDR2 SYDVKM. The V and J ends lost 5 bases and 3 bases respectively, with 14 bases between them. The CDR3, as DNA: TGTGCCAGCAGTCTACCAAATGCTCTCTACGAGCAGTACTTC. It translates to CASSLPNALYEQYF. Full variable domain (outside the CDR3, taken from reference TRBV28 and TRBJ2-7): DVKVTQSSRYLVKRTGEKVFLECVQDMDHENMFWYRQDPGLGLRLIYFSYDVKMKEKGDIPEGYSVSREKKERFSLILESASTNQTSMYLCASSLPNALYEQYFGPGTRLTVT.